The 20 T cell receptor beta chains listed next were all sequenced from one sample in a study of shared clonotypes between healthy human individuals. Assay used: immunoSEQ multiplex PCR; TCRdb lists only in-frame clones, some missing. The sample includes about 2.3 million clones, approximately 93% of them seen just once. Sequencing was carried out using naive CD4+ T cells from PBMCs. Subset described: CD45RA+ positively selected. The origin of the receptors is a man aged 18 to 29 in good health. Some clones in this sample may be carry-over from other donors' samples.

The table lists this clone with a few counts. The chain recombines TRBV2 with TRBJ1-1, with D possibly matching TRBD1 (5 bases). The V end lost 4 bases, the J end lost 5 bases, and 11 bases lay between the germline ends. The CDR3 totals 13 residues. Germline V gene sequence: CDR1 SNHLY, CDR2 FYNNEI. The CDR3 loop is CASSVEGITEAFF. CDR3 DNA sequence: TGTGCCAGCAGTGTGGAGGGGATTACTGAAGCTTTCTTT.

V is TRBV5-1 and J is TRBJ2-1; no reliable D call. V was cut by 0 bases and J by 5 bases, with 18 bases left in between. Germline V lookup: CDR1 SGHRS, CDR2 YFSETQ. There are 17 residues in the CDR3. The CDR3: CASSLGPAGEGDNEQFF. DNA of the CDR3: TGCGCCAGCAGCTTGGGGCCGGCTGGAGAAGGTGACAATGAGCAGTTCTTC.

CDR3 sequence: CASGEPPANVLTF. The CDR3 DNA reads as TGTGCCAGCGGAGAACCCCCGGCCAACGTCCTGACTTTC. The chain couples TRBV28 to TRBJ2-6, with no clear D. This CDR3 comprises 13 residues. V was pared by 8 bases and J by 6 bases, with 11 bases between. CDR1 MDHEN and CDR2 SYDVKM come from the germline V gene. The full variable domain, completed using reference TRBV28 and TRBJ2-6, is DVKVTQSSRYLVKRTGEKVFLECVQDMDHENMFWYRQDPGLGLRLIYFSYDVKMKEKGDIPEGYSVSREKKERFSLILESASTNQTSMYLCASGEPPANVLTFGAGSRLTVL.

For this clone: Other DNA sequences in the same sample also yield this CDR3. The gene calls are TRBV28 and TRBJ1-1; no firm D call. V lost 6 bases and J 4 bases, leaving 6 bases between the germline ends. Germline CDR1 reads MDHEN; CDR2 reads SYDVKM. CDR3 size: 11 residues. CDR3 coding DNA: TGTGCCAGCAGGGTCGTCACTGAAGCTTTCTTT. Translation gives CASRVVTEAFF.

J is TRBJ2-1 and V is TRBV5-1; 13 bases are shared with TRBD2. V gave up 5 bases and J gave up 10 bases; unmatched junction bases: 6. There are 14 residues in the CDR3. The germline V gene has CDR1 SGHRS and CDR2 YFSETQ. DNA of the CDR3: TGCGCCAGCAGTACTAGCGGGAGGGCCTGGGAGCAGTTCTTC. Amino acid sequence: CASSTSGRAWEQFF.

CDR3 coding DNA: TGTGCCAGTAATTGGGGGGGCGCGGCAGGTGCCACTGAAGCTTTCTTT. It codes for CASNWGGAAGATEAFF. The rearrangement uses TRBV19 and TRBJ1-1; possibly TRBD1 for D (6 bases). The CDR3 has 16 residues. Deletions cut 7 bases from V and 4 bases from J, with 22 bases between. CDR1 and CDR2 (germline): LNHDA, SQIVND (reference sequence).

This chain joins TRBV7-6 and TRBJ1-3; D is ambiguous. The V gene lost 5 bases and the J gene lost 3 bases, with 11 bases spanning the gap. This CDR3 has 14 residues. Per germline, CDR1 SGHVS and CDR2 FNYEAQ. The CDR3 loop reads CASSNKADGNTIYF. In DNA form, the CDR3 reads TGTGCCAGCAGCAATAAGGCGGATGGAAACACCATATATTTT.

Details on this clone: This specimen includes other DNA sequences encoding the same CDR3. V usage is TRBV9 and J usage is TRBJ1-1; no firm D call. The CDR3 extends over 14 amino acids. Trimming stripped 0 bases from V and 1 base from J, with 7 bases between. Germline loops: CDR1 SGDLS, CDR2 YYNGEE. The CDR3 DNA follows: TGTGCCAGCAGCGTAGTGCCGGCGAACACTGAAGCTTTCTTT. This codes for CASSVVPANTEAFF.

For this clone: The sample has other DNA sequences that encode this CDR3 too. V is TRBV5-1 and J is TRBJ2-1; 12 nucleotides line up with TRBD2. CDR3 length: 15 residues. The germline gives CDR1 SGHRS, CDR2 YFSETQ. After removal of 4 bases from V and 8 bases from J, the junction contained 7 bases not matched to a gene. The DNA of the CDR3 is TGCGCCAGCAGCCCCCTAGCGGGAGGGCCCGATGAGCAGTTCTTC. Translating it yields CASSPLAGGPDEQFF. The entire variable domain, with the rest obtained from reference TRBV5-1 and TRBJ2-1, is as follows: KAGVTQTPRYLIKTRGQQVTLSCSPISGHRSVSWYQQTPGQGLQFLFEYFSETQRNKGNFPGRFSGRQFSNSRSEMNVSTLELGDSALYLCASSPLAGGPDEQFFGPGTRLTVL.

This chain joins TRBV9 and TRBJ2-6; D ambiguous. Germline V gene data show CDR1 as SGDLS and CDR2 as YYNGEE. The CDR3 totals 18 residues. Trimming left V 6 bases short and J 0 bases short, with 19 bases between. CDR3 sequence (DNA): TGTGCCAGCACCGGTAGGGCCGAACTCGTCTCTGGGGCCAACGTCCTGACTTTC. Translating it yields CASTGRAELVSGANVLTF.

In this sample, this clone turned up a few times. Within the sample, other DNA sequences also encode this same CDR3. The chain recombines TRBV10-1 with TRBJ2-7, with no clear D. The CDR3 spans 12 residues. Trimming took 2 bases from V and 0 from J, leaving 2 bases between them. Looked up from germline, CDR1 is WNHNN and CDR2 is SYGVQD (reference sequence). CDR3 loop: CASSESSYEQYF. Here the CDR3 DNA reads TGCGCCAGCAGTGAGAGCTCCTACGAGCAGTACTTC.

The chain joins TRBV2 to TRBJ2-2, with no clear D. CDR1 SNHLY and CDR2 FYNNEI come from the germline V gene. The CDR3 totals 11 residues. Trimming left V 3 bases short and J 6 bases short, with 2 bases between. CDR3 in DNA: TGTGCCAGCAGTGATCCCGGGGAGCTGTTTTTT. It is translated as CASSDPGELFF.

The chain is built from TRBV7-9 and TRBJ2-7; 10 bases line up with TRBD1. Germline loops: CDR1 SEHNR, CDR2 FQNEAQ (reference sequence). CDR3 length equals 13 residues. Losses at the gene ends were 5 bases for V and 6 bases for J; bases not matched to a gene: 4. CDR3 loop: CASSQTGGLEQYF. CDR3 DNA sequence: TGTGCCAGCAGCCAGACAGGGGGCCTCGAGCAGTACTTC.

V usage is TRBV5-4 and J usage is TRBJ2-7; 7 bases fit TRBD1. Trimming at V came to 4 bases and at J to 3 bases, leaving 7 bases not matched to a gene. The CDR3 is 14 amino acids. The germline V gene encodes CDR1 SGHNT and CDR2 YYREEE (reference sequence). The CDR3 here is CASSLRQGSYEQYF. The CDR3 bases are TGTGCCAGCAGCCTAAGACAGGGCAGCTACGAGCAGTACTTC. Drawing the rest from reference TRBV5-4 and TRBJ2-7, the complete variable domain is ETGVTQSPTHLIKTRGQQVTLRCSSQSGHNTVSWYQQALGQGPQFIFQYYREEENGRGNFPPRFSGLQFPNYSSELNVNALELDDSALYLCASSLRQGSYEQYFGPGTRLTVT.

This chain joins TRBV7-3 and TRBJ1-1, with TRBD1 identical over 9 bases. Germline CDR1 and CDR2: SGHTA and FQGTGA. This CDR3 comprises 15 residues. V was pared by 5 bases and J by 1 base, with 5 bases of the junction left unmatched. The CDR3 DNA is TGTGCCAGCAGCCCAACGACAGGGGGGAACACTGAAGCTTTCTTT. As protein: CASSPTTGGNTEAFF.

The chain carries TRBV5-6 and TRBJ2-2, with D possibly being TRBD1 or TRBD2 (5 bases each). CDR3 length: 15 amino acids. CDR1 and CDR2 from the germline V gene are SGHDT and YYEEEE. The V end lost 4 bases, the J end lost 4 bases, and 14 bases lay between the germline ends. CDR3 sequence: CASSPGTSRTGELFF. CDR3 coding DNA: TGTGCCAGCAGCCCCGGGACCTCCCGCACCGGGGAGCTGTTTTTT.

This clone has a handful of counts. The gene calls are TRBV13 and TRBJ1-1; D remains ambiguous. Deletions cut 2 bases from V and 10 bases from J, with 11 bases between. CDR3 length equals 12 residues. Germline V CDR1 and CDR2: PRHDT, FYEKMQ (reference sequence). CDR3 bases: TGTGCCAGCAGCTTACTGACCGCGGGAGCTTTCTTT. Its translation is CASSLLTAGAFF. Full variable domain (missing parts from reference TRBV13 and TRBJ1-1): AAGVIQSPRHLIKEKRETATLKCYPIPRHDTVYWYQQGPGQDPQFLISFYEKMQSDKGSIPDRFSAQQFSDYHSELNMSSLELGDSALYFCASSLLTAGAFFGQGTRLTVV.

The rearrangement uses TRBV5-4 and TRBJ2-6; no reliable D call. Germline assignment: CDR1 SGHNT and CDR2 YYREEE (reference sequence). This CDR3 comprises 17 residues. V gave up 0 bases and J gave up 0 bases, with 10 bases separating them. The DNA for the CDR3 is TGTGCCAGCAGCTTGGGCCAGGCCCGCTCTGGGGCCAACGTCCTGACTTTC. This gives the protein CASSLGQARSGANVLTF.

This clone has more than one count but fewer than ten. CDR3 amino acids: CASSLTGVYTEAFF. The DNA for the CDR3 is TGTGCCAGCAGCTTAACCGGGGTTTACACTGAAGCTTTCTTT. The chain carries TRBV7-3 and TRBJ1-1; D ambiguous. V was pared by 0 bases and J by 3 bases, with 8 bases between. Germline CDR1 reads SGHTA; CDR2 reads FQGTGA. CDR3 length equals 14 residues.

This clone occurred a few times. The chain recombines TRBV19 with TRBJ1-1; 9 bases map to TRBD1. CDR3 length equals 13 residues. Unmatched junction bases numbered 4, after V lost 10 bases and J lost 1 base. The V gene's germline CDR1 is LNHDA and CDR2 SQIVND (reference sequence). CDR3: CATAGQGNTEAFF. The CDR3 coding sequence is TGTGCCACCGCGGGACAGGGGAACACTGAAGCTTTCTTT.